This TCR beta chain was profiled in a study of T cells in localized non-small cell lung cancer. Study results and caveats: Among the top 100 tumor clones, a median approximately 55 appeared in adjacent lung. T cell clonality was highest in uninvolved adjacent lung, above tumor. The study linked higher blood T cell density to longer overall survival.

The CDR3 runs 13 residues. V gave up 11 bases and J gave up 0 bases; unmatched junction bases: 7. Germline loops: CDR1 SGHTA, CDR2 FQGTGA. The protocol was immunoSEQ multiplex PCR, while the TCRdb copy is restricted to in-frame clones and leaves out a portion. The sample holds more than 45,000 clones, roughly 90% seen once. This clone is medium-sized by share. Antigen specificity is unknown. The TCR sequence derives from a male donor older than 55 with stage III squamous cell lung carcinoma. The rearrangement links TRBV7-3 to TRBJ2-7; 7 bases line up with TRBD2. The material was peripheral blood, obtained before any cancer treatment. The CDR3, as DNA: TGTGCCCGGCCAGCGGGACCCTCCTACGAGCAGTACTTC. This translates into CARPAGPSYEQYF.